Below, 14 T cell receptor beta chains from the same sample are listed, as sequenced in a study of blood T cell repertoires in COVID-19. Generated by immunoSEQ multiplex PCR, the TCRdb table keeps only in-frame clones and is missing some. The sample yields tens of thousands of clones, roughly 88% seen once. The sample taken for sequencing was peripheral blood. Every receptor here comes from an older woman with acute or convalescent COVID-19.

The gene calls are TRBV29-1 and TRBJ2-1, with 7 nucleotides matching TRBD2. The CDR3 consists of 14 residues. Losses at the gene ends were 4 bases for V and 6 bases for J; bases not matched to a gene: 9. CDR1 is SQVTM and CDR2 is ANQGSEA in the germline V gene. The chain's CDR3 is CSVGGLVLGNEQFF. For the CDR3, the DNA is TGCAGCGTTGGCGGACTAGTTTTGGGCAATGAGCAGTTCTTC.

This chain joins TRBV6-5 and TRBJ1-1; D is undetermined. V lost 4 bases and J 5 bases, leaving 17 bases between the germline ends. CDR1 is MNHEY and CDR2 is SVGAGI in the germline V gene. The CDR3 extends over 15 amino acids. The CDR3 sequence is CASSFRGGLRTEAFF. The CDR3 DNA sequence: TGTGCCAGCAGTTTTCGAGGAGGACTGAGGACTGAAGCTTTCTTT.

This clone occurred a few times. V is TRBV21-1 and J is TRBJ2-2; the table's TRBD1 call for D was not verified on the DNA. TRBV21-1 is an annotated pseudogene. The CDR3 runs to 18 residues. The CDR3 loop is CASSIEVGDSPCPGELFF. CDR3 coding DNA: TGTGCCAGCAGCATCGAAGTAGGGGACAGCCCATGTCCCGGGGAGCTGTTTTTT.

The chain recombines TRBV6-5 with TRBJ1-1, with D possibly being TRBD1 (6 bases). V was shortened by 1 base and J by 3 bases, with 15 bases between the two germline ends. The CDR3 consists of 16 residues. Germline values: CDR1 MNHEY, CDR2 SVGAGI. In nucleotides, the CDR3 is TGTGCCAGCAGTTACTTTCAGGGGCCGCGGGACACTGAAGCTTTCTTT. It specifies CASSYFQGPRDTEAFF.

The rearrangement joins TRBV5-5 to TRBJ1-4; D not resolved. V gave up 1 base and J gave up 7 bases, with 8 bases separating them. Germline CDR1 reads SGHKS; CDR2 reads YYEKEE (reference sequence). The CDR3 totals 13 residues. CDR3 bases: TGTGCCAGCAGCTTGATAGCCGTTGAAAAACTGTTTTTT. Translated: CASSLIAVEKLFF.

This chain joins TRBV19 and TRBJ2-2, with TRBD1 matching over 11 bases. The germline CDR1 and CDR2 sequences are LNHDA and SQIVND (reference sequence). J was trimmed by 10 bases and V by 6 bases; bases with no gene match: 7. CDR3 length: 14 amino acids. The DNA of the CDR3 is TGTGCCAGTAGCCGGCGGACAGGGGGCCCGGAGCTGTTTTTT. Its translation is CASSRRTGGPELFF.

J is TRBJ2-3 and V is TRBV9; D gene uncertain. From germline, CDR1 is SGDLS and CDR2 YYNGEE. The V gene lost 4 bases and the J gene lost 3 bases, with 3 bases spanning the gap. The CDR3 loop spans 11 amino acids. Here the CDR3 reads CASSTTDTQYF. CDR3 DNA sequence: TGTGCCAGCAGCACTACAGATACGCAGTATTTT.

This sequence joins TRBV12-5 and TRBJ2-5; D is ambiguous. The CDR3 consists of 12 residues. The germline V gene encodes CDR1 LGHNT and CDR2 FRNRAP. Trimming took 4 bases from V and 3 from J, leaving 6 bases between them. CDR3 sequence (DNA): TGTGCTAGTGGTTCGTCAGAAGAGACCCAGTACTTC. Translated, it gives CASGSSEETQYF. Full variable domain (missing parts from reference TRBV12-5 and TRBJ2-5): DARVTQTPRHKVTEMGQEVTMRCQPILGHNTVFWYRQTMMQGLELLAYFRNRAPLDDSGMPKDRFSAEMPDATLATLKIQPSEPRDSAVYFCASGSSEETQYFGPGTRLLVL.

The rearrangement joins TRBV6-5 to TRBJ1-2; tentative D call: TRBD1 (5 bases). This CDR3 is 15 amino acids long. Germline V lookup: CDR1 MNHEY, CDR2 SVGAGI. V was pared by 0 bases and J by 2 bases, with 10 bases between. CDR3 sequence (DNA): TGTGCCAGCAGTTACTCTGTAGGGGTGAACTATGGCTACACCTTC. Its protein product is CASSYSVGVNYGYTF.

The rearrangement uses TRBV19 and TRBJ2-1, with TRBD1 matching 7 bases. With V trimmed by 5 bases and J by 7 bases, 8 bases remained unmatched. This CDR3 region has 14 residues. The germline CDR1 and CDR2 sequences are LNHDA and SQIVND (reference sequence). CDR3 DNA: TGTGCCAGTAGTCGGGCAGGGGGTCGGAATGAGCAGTTCTTC. This sequence encodes CASSRAGGRNEQFF.

The chain couples TRBV7-9 to TRBJ2-2; weak D call: TRBD1 (6 bases). This CDR3 has 17 residues. Per germline, CDR1 SEHNR and CDR2 FQNEAQ (reference sequence). V was trimmed by 5 bases and J by 0 bases, leaving 16 bases between them. CDR3 coding DNA: TGTGCCAGCAGCCCCGGGACACAGGTCGCGAACACCGGGGAGCTGTTTTTT. Translation: CASSPGTQVANTGELFF.

For the CDR3, the DNA is TGTGCCAGTAAACAGGGGCCCAATAACTATGGCTACACCTTC. Its protein product is CASKQGPNNYGYTF. The V gene is TRBV19, the J gene TRBJ1-2; 7 bases match TRBD1. Trimming took 7 bases from V and 1 from J; bases not matched to a gene: 6. CDR3 length equals 14 residues. Germline assignment: CDR1 LNHDA and CDR2 SQIVND (reference sequence).

This chain links TRBV10-3 with TRBJ1-5; 8 bases are a match to TRBD1. The trim removed 4 bases at V and 4 bases at J, leaving 0 bases unmatched. The length of the CDR3 is 13 residues. CDR1 is ENHRY, CDR2 SYGVKD, per germline. Here the CDR3 reads CAISGQGNQPQHF. In DNA, the CDR3 is TGTGCCATCAGTGGACAGGGGAATCAGCCCCAGCATTTT.

V usage is TRBV12-3 or TRBV12-4 and J usage is TRBJ1-1; D uncertain. The CDR3 has 12 amino acids. Trimming left V 3 bases short and J 2 bases short, with 4 bases between. The CDR3 DNA is TGTGCCAGCAGTTTGACAAACACTGAAGCTTTCTTT. Its translation: CASSLTNTEAFF.